The rows below give T cell receptor beta chains drawn from one sample of a study of shared clonotypes between healthy human individuals. Profiling relied on immunoSEQ multiplex PCR, and the TCRdb table lists in-frame clones only, not all of them. The table has 80,000 to 100,000 clones, approximately 70% seen once. Sequencing was carried out using memory CD8+ T cells sorted from blood. These receptors originate from a young man in good health. Each CDR3 is given with its conserved first and last residue. D genes are given only for firm matches. Not all rows give a size; the values are once, few, many and, for expanded clones, a class.

DNA,CDR3,D,V,size,J,length
TGTGCCAGCAGTTACGATGGACAGGGAGGTCAGCCCCAGCATTTT,CASSYDGQGGQPQHF,TRBD1,TRBV6-6,.,TRBJ1-5,15
TGTGCCAGCAGGAAGGACAGGGGCGGAACCAAAAACATTCAGTACTTC,CASRKDRGGTKNIQYF,TRBD1,TRBV2,many,TRBJ2-4,16
TGTGCCAGCAGTGAAGAAGAGACAGTAGCCGTCGGCTACACCTTC,CASSEEETVAVGYTF,.,TRBV6-1,.,TRBJ1-2,15
TGTGCCAGCAGCCGACCTCGCGACAGGAACTCCTACGAGCAGTACTTC,CASSRPRDRNSYEQYF,.,TRBV7-8,few,TRBJ2-7,16
TGTGCCAGCAGCCTCGGACATCCCGGGGAGCTGTTTTTT,CASSLGHPGELFF,.,TRBV13,once,TRBJ2-2,13
TGTGCCAGCAGGGGTACTAGCGGGTTCTACAATGAGCAGTTCTTC,CASRGTSGFYNEQFF,TRBD2,TRBV25-1,once,TRBJ2-1,15
TGTGCCAGCACCCGTGCCTGGGGGAGTCAAGAGACCCAGTACTTC,CASTRAWGSQETQYF,.,TRBV11-2,.,TRBJ2-5,15
TGCGCCAGCAGCCAAGATCGGAGCAGAGTCTACGAGCAGTACTTC,CASSQDRSRVYEQYF,.,TRBV5-1,.,TRBJ2-7,15
TGTGCCAGCAGCTTGGGGACAGGGTACGATGAGCAGTTCTTC,CASSLGTGYDEQFF,TRBD1,TRBV11-2,.,TRBJ2-1,14
TGTGCCAGCAGTGAGGGTGGGCCCAGCGAGAGGCTGAGCTCCTACAATGAGCAGTTCTTC,CASSEGGPSERLSSYNEQFF,.,TRBV2,.,TRBJ2-1,20
TGTGCCAGCAGCTTAAAGACAGTTAAACACGTCGGGGAGCTGTTTTTT,CASSLKTVKHVGELFF,.,TRBV5-4,.,TRBJ2-2,16
TGCGCCAGCAGCCAGGAGTTACAAAGCTCCTACAATGAGCAGTTCTTC,CASSQELQSSYNEQFF,.,TRBV4-1,.,TRBJ2-1,16
TGTGCCAGCAGTGGGACAGGGGTTTGGAATAGCAATCAGCCCCAGCATTTT,CASSGTGVWNSNQPQHF,TRBD1,TRBV28,.,TRBJ1-5,17
TGTGCCAGCAGCTTTAGTACAGGGGATACGCAGTATTTT,CASSFSTGDTQYF,.,TRBV7-2,.,TRBJ2-3,13
TGCGCCAGCAGCCAACGCCTCGGGGTTAAAGGACACAATGAGCAGTTCTTC,CASSQRLGVKGHNEQFF,.,TRBV4-3,.,TRBJ2-1,17
TGTGCCAGCAGCCCACACCACGGGGAGCTGTTTTTT,CASSPHHGELFF,.,TRBV25-1,once,TRBJ2-2,12
TGTGCCTGGAGTGTAGATGGAGCTGAAGCTTTCTTT,CAWSVDGAEAFF,.,TRBV30,.,TRBJ1-1,12
TGTGCCAGCAGGATGGACTCAGGGATGAACACTGAAGCTTTCTTT,CASRMDSGMNTEAFF,.,TRBV5-4,.,TRBJ1-1,15
TGTGCCAGCAGTCCGCCAACCTGGACAGGGCGTCAAGAGACCCAGTACTTC,CASSPPTWTGRQETQYF,TRBD1,TRBV27,.,TRBJ2-5,17
TGTGCCAGCAGTGACACCCGCGTCGGGACAGGGGGCGGACCCTATGGCTACACCTTC,CASSDTRVGTGGGPYGYTF,TRBD1,TRBV9,many,TRBJ1-2,19
TGTGCCAGCAGCTTGGCGGGACAGGGGGCCTACGGGGAGCTGTTTTTT,CASSLAGQGAYGELFF,TRBD1,TRBV5-6,few,TRBJ2-2,16
TGTGCCAGCAGCTTAAAACGGACAGGGGACACCGGGGAGCTGTTTTTT,CASSLKRTGDTGELFF,TRBD1,TRBV11-1,.,TRBJ2-2,16
TGTGCCAGCAGCTTATGGACAGGGAACACTGAAGCTTTCTTT,CASSLWTGNTEAFF,TRBD1,TRBV7-9,.,TRBJ1-1,14
TGTGCCAGCAGTGGAAGGGTTGGTCAGCCCCAGCATTTT,CASSGRVGQPQHF,.,TRBV6-1,few,TRBJ1-5,13
TGTGCCAGCAGTGAACTGGCCAATGAGCAGTTCTTC,CASSELANEQFF,.,TRBV2,.,TRBJ2-1,12
TGTGCCAGCAGCCAAGGACTAGCGGGAGGGGAGACCCAGTACTTC,CASSQGLAGGETQYF,TRBD2,TRBV14,.,TRBJ2-5,15
TGCAGCGTTGAACCTCTATCCAACCCAGCAGCGGGAGTTTACAATGAGCAGTTCTTC,CSVEPLSNPAAGVYNEQFF,TRBD2,TRBV29-1,.,TRBJ2-1,19
TGTGCCAGCAGCCGGACTGATTACGAGCAGTACTTC,CASSRTDYEQYF,.,TRBV9,once,TRBJ2-7,12
TGCGCCAGCAGCCAAGACTCCTACAGGGATGAGCAGTTCTTC,CASSQDSYRDEQFF,.,TRBV4-3,.,TRBJ2-1,14
TGCAGCGCATCATCCCTAGCACCCTACAATGAGCAGTTCTTC,CSASSLAPYNEQFF,.,TRBV29-1,.,TRBJ2-1,14
TGCAGCGTTGTGTCCGGGGCGATAGGCTATGGCTACACCTTC,CSVVSGAIGYGYTF,.,TRBV29-1,.,TRBJ1-2,14
TGTGCCAGCAGTTTATGGGGGGTAGGTGAGCAGTTCTTC,CASSLWGVGEQFF,.,TRBV27,.,TRBJ2-1,13
TGTGCCAGCAGCCCAAACAACGGCGTTCAGTACTTC,CASSPNNGVQYF,.,TRBV7-9,.,TRBJ2-4,12